This entry describes one T cell receptor (beta chain). The second PCR ran roughly 7 to 11 cycles with a sample-barcoded 5' primer and J-beta primers. Every cDNA was tagged by a template-switch adaptor with 12 random nucleotides. TCRdb reanalysed the 5' RACE reads using MiXCR and keeps one entry per CDR3 protein. The data hold about 830,000 distinct CDR3 sequences, with approximately 67% observed a single time. This entry belongs to a study of blood T cells in healthy people across ages. Donor samples were obtained from healthy Caucasian individuals from Russia, aged about 6 to 90. This CDR3 is 15 amino acids long. Germline lookup yields CDR1 LGHNA and CDR2 YNFKEQ. V was trimmed by 3 bases and J by 0 bases, leaving 12 bases between them.

The source of this sequence is a man aged 25 to 45 in good health. Sequenced input: blood. The chain links TRBV4-2 to TRBJ2-7, with a weak D call TRBD1 (6 bases). The CDR3 DNA is TGTGCCAGCAGCCAGGGGGCAGGGAGCTCCTACGAGCAGTACTTC. Its protein is CASSQGAGSSYEQYF.